A single sample is the source of the 8 T cell receptor beta chains below, sequenced in a study of lymphopenia after photon versus proton radiotherapy. Measured with immunoSEQ multiplex PCR; TCRdb has only the in-frame clones, and not every one. The data contain some 28,000 clones, around 82% of them seen just once; the ten biggest clones take up around a third. This specimen was peripheral blood, taken from a patient treated with photon-based radiotherapy. The receptors were sampled from a man aged 50-60 years with gastric cancer.

The CDR3: CASSLIAGTRSSYEQYF. CDR3 DNA: TGTGCCAGCAGCTTAATCGCCGGGACTAGGAGCTCCTACGAGCAGTACTTC. The V and J genes are TRBV11-2 and TRBJ2-7, with 8 bases lining up with TRBD2. CDR1 and CDR2 (germline): SGHAT, FQNNGV. The J segment lost 0 bases and the V segment lost 2 bases, leaving 9 bases of the junction unmatched. There are 17 residues in the CDR3.

This clone was seen more than once but under ten times. The chain links TRBV19 to TRBJ1-6; the match to TRBD1 covers 7 bases. Germline lookup yields CDR1 LNHDA and CDR2 SQIVND (reference sequence). The CDR3 runs 14 residues. V dropped 10 bases and J dropped 7; count of bases not matched to a gene: 10. CDR3: CATLEGTANSPLHF. The CDR3, as DNA: TGTGCCACCCTCGAAGGGACAGCGAATTCACCCCTCCACTTT. The full variable domain, in which reference TRBV19 and TRBJ1-6 provide the parts outside the CDR3, is DGGITQSPKYLFRKEGQNVTLSCEQNLNHDAMYWYRQDPGQGLRLIYYSQIVNDFQKGDIAEGYSVSREKKESFPLTVTSAQKNPTAFYLCATLEGTANSPLHFGNGTRLTVT.

The chain joins TRBV7-3 to TRBJ2-7; D is unclear. V lost 5 bases and J lost 3, with 20 bases in between. CDR1 SGHTA and CDR2 FQGTGA come from the germline V gene. This CDR3 spans 16 amino acids. The CDR3: CASSPLGVAGLYEQYV. The CDR3 bases are TGTGCCAGCAGCCCCCTCGGTGTAGCAGGCCTCTACGAGCAGTACGTC.

This clone has a single count. This chain links TRBV4-2 with TRBJ2-2; D uncertain. V dropped 0 bases and J dropped 0 bases, with 14 bases sitting between them. The CDR3 runs to 18 residues. Germline CDR1 LGHNA, CDR2 YNFKEQ. CDR3 sequence: CASSQDKRLQANTGELFF. CDR3 DNA sequence: TGTGCCAGCAGCCAAGATAAACGGCTGCAGGCGAACACCGGGGAGCTGTTTTTT.

The chain is built from TRBV4-3 and TRBJ1-5; a weak D match, TRBD1 (5 bases). V was clipped by 1 base and J by 6 bases, with 10 bases between them. CDR1 is LGHNA and CDR2 is YSLEER in the germline V gene. The CDR3 totals 14 residues. The CDR3 DNA is TGCGCCAGCAGCCAAGTGAGGGGAGCTCAGCCCCAGCATTTT. Its translation: CASSQVRGAQPQHF.

The J gene is TRBJ1-1, the V gene TRBV7-3; D perhaps matches TRBD1 (6 bases). The CDR3 is made up of 13 amino acids. Deletions cut 5 bases from V and 3 bases from J, with 10 bases between. CDR1 SGHTA and CDR2 FQGTGA come from the germline V gene. CDR3 in amino acids: CASSPQGYTEAFF. The CDR3 coding sequence is TGTGCCAGCAGCCCGCAGGGGTACACTGAAGCTTTCTTT.

This clone was counted only a few times. The J gene is TRBJ1-5, the V gene TRBV5-8; D is undetermined. The CDR3 loop spans 15 amino acids. The V end lost 0 bases, the J end lost 6 bases, and 13 bases lay between the germline ends. CDR1 SGHTS and CDR2 YDEGEE come from the germline V gene. The CDR3 region is CASSLANRRAQPQHF. The CDR3 coding sequence is TGTGCCAGCAGCTTGGCCAATCGCAGAGCTCAGCCCCAGCATTTT.

This clone is medium-sized (0.01 to 0.1%). The chain is built from TRBV5-5 and TRBJ1-2; 9 nucleotides agree with TRBD1. The germline V gene has CDR1 SGHKS and CDR2 YYEKEE (reference sequence). This CDR3 has 13 amino acids. Trimming cost V 4 bases and J 9 bases; bases outside gene matches: 7. CDR3 amino acids: CASSTGTGNSYTF. The CDR3 nucleotides read TGTGCCAGCAGCACCGGGACAGGGAATAGCTACACCTTC.